This T cell receptor beta chain was observed in a study of Graves' ophthalmopathy and Graves' hyperthyroidism (dated by TCRdb to 2016 to 2019). At the level of the whole study: Peripheral blood was collected before any treatment was given, at the time of initial diagnosis. In total, some 140 blood samples were TCR-sequenced: 43 ophthalmopathy, around 75 hyperthyroidism and roughly 17 hyperthyroidism-to-ophthalmopathy patients. In roughly 6 hyperthyroidism patients, T-cell repertoires of thyroid tissue and blood were compared. Following sample collection, hyperthyroidism patients were given methimazole at a starting dose of 30 mg daily, and ophthalmopathy patients were given high-dose intravenous methylprednisolone. The approximately 95 discovery patients were divided at random into training and test sets in a 7:3 ratio. The study used signatures of the TCR beta repertoire to tell Graves' ophthalmopathy apart from Graves' hyperthyroidism and to predict which patients would progress to ophthalmopathy. To explore V-J signatures that distinguish ophthalmopathy from hyperthyroidism, a discovery set of 100 patients was enrolled, made up of 43 with ophthalmopathy and 55 to 65 with stable hyperthyroidism. For independent validation, a separate cohort was made up of approximately 19 hyperthyroidism patients plus 17 patients who later progressed from hyperthyroidism to ophthalmopathy.

On the study overall, not on this receptor specifically: Sample size was not statistically predetermined, and group allocation was not concealed from the investigators. In cross-validation, the 13-signature model distinguished ophthalmopathy from stable hyperthyroidism with less than 90% sensitivity and about 81% specificity, while in the test set the corresponding values were about 80% and 75%. Most expanded thyroid clonotypes with a frequency above 0.001 also appeared in blood, which suggests that blood repertoires may reflect the immune response in the thyroid. In validation, the model predicted ophthalmopathy progression with 55% to 71% sensitivity and 72.22% specificity; around twelve predicted patients were CT-confirmed with GO in a median of about 7.1 months.

Stable hyperthyroidism was defined as no progression to ophthalmopathy within 18 months of follow-up. Patients with hyperthyroidism were aged 18 to 65 years, had been newly diagnosed, and had a disease duration of less than 2 months. Patients with other autoimmune diseases, uncontrolled infections, pregnancy or lactation were excluded from the study. Diagnosis relied on clinical symptoms, serum thyroxine, TRAb, thyroid ultrasound and orbital computed tomography. PBMCs were isolated from 10 ml of fresh peripheral blood by Ficoll-Paque density gradient centrifugation. Trizol reagent was used to extract the total RNA, and its quality was then checked on an Agilent 2100 Bioanalyzer. The cysteine opens and the phenylalanine closes a CDR3 of 13 amino acids. Of all the DNA, just the CDR3 is kept, 39 bases in frame from base 1. V is pruned by 5 bases and J by 9 bases, leaving 5 bases of the junction without a gene match. Sequences MNHNS (CDR1) and SASEGT (CDR2) are obtained from the germline V gene.

As for this clonotype: Its antigen is still unknown. Base qualities were left out, and no much larger clone turns up one base away.

For repertoire sequencing, TCR beta CDR3 regions were amplified from RNA transcripts. The first round of RT-PCR was done with HTBI primers and the Qiagen OneStep RT-PCR kit, and was followed by a second round of multiplex PCR, then size selection and purification. Sequencing of the libraries was carried out on an Illumina HiSeq2000 in paired-end mode with 100 bp reads. Under the source paper's analysis protocol: SOAPnuke was used to process the reads, removing any read that contained adapters or uncalled bases, had a mean Phred below 15, or lacked an exact match to the constant primer or identifier. High-quality paired reads were merged with COPE v1.2.5. Unique nucleotide sequences were defined as clonotypes and aligned to IMGT TRB V, D and J references using MiTCR v1.1. Analysis was restricted to V-J combinations with a frequency above 0.0001, which covered about 99% of repertoires. For each V-J combination, a TCR clonal expansion and chaos score was defined as F50 clonal expansion divided by the chaos observed in the TCRdist matrix. Welch's t-statistics and random forest were used to reduce the features to 10 to 15 V-J combinations, which were then used as input to a naive Bayes classifier. The Morisita-Horn index was used to measure how similar the thyroid and blood repertoires were. The public reads were run again by TCRdb, first through fastp at Q25 and then through MiXCR, and only productive beta chains were kept. When rows share a CDR3 protein, they turn into one entry using the most common DNA and genes. These V and J calls originate from TCRdb's pipeline instead of the authors' own analysis. Counted in this sample were hundreds of thousands of distinct CDR3 sequences; approximately 21% of them appeared once. Together, the top ten hold more than 5.5% of the sample.

The sequencing sample was made of peripheral blood. The sequence derives from a woman aged 18-35 years with stable Graves' hyperthyroidism. Some clones in this sample may be carry-over from other donors' samples. Donor details come from another sample of the same person, matched by shared clones. This sequence uses TRBV6-1 and TRBJ2-5, and 11 junctional nucleotides match TRBD1. The CDR3 has the sequence CASSTGGQGAQYF. The nucleotides read TGTGCCAGCAGTACAGGGGGACAGGGGGCCCAGTACTTC.